Listed here is a single TCR beta chain. Antigen: not known. RNA was extracted and reverse transcribed into cDNA as the sequencing template. Sequencing was performed with immunoSEQ multiplex PCR; in TCRdb, only in-frame clones are kept and a portion is missing. The table shows roughly 190,000 clones, with about 60% occurring only once. As to treatment: oral pan-JAK inhibitor, 5-10 mg twice daily. The germline gives CDR1 MNHEY, CDR2 SMNVEV (reference sequence). This CDR3 region has 15 residues. With 5 bases removed from V and 2 bases from J, the gap between germline ends came to 16 bases. These data are taken from a study of CD8+ T cells in alopecia areata. Study-level information: Those treated were given oral tofacitinib at 5 to 10 mg twice daily. The percentage of affected scalp area served as the score of severity for treated patients. Overall study results and limits: In blood and scalp, many expanded lesional clones persisted during tofacitinib.

V usage is TRBV27 and J usage is TRBJ2-7; D possibly corresponds to TRBD1 (6 bases). The sequencing here drew on CD4+ T cells sorted from blood, taken at week 4, from a patient treated with tofacitinib. The sequence was collected from a human donor with alopecia areata. CDR3 sequence reads: CASSPDRRITYEQYF. The CDR3 region has the DNA TGTGCCAGCAGTCCAGACAGGCGAATTACCTACGAGCAGTACTTC.